These 31 T cell receptor beta chains came from one sample sequenced in a study of shared T cell receptors in the human thymus. Only in-frame clones appear in the TCRdb table, and some are missing; sequencing was by immunoSEQ multiplex PCR. This table holds 450,000 to 650,000 clones, 70% to 80% found once. This same sample was also taken into another study, of human thymus T cells.

The sequenced sample was thymocytes. These TCRs come from a boy under two years old with a congenital heart defect.

V gene TRBV4-3 combines with J gene TRBJ2-3; D might be TRBD2 (6 bases). The CDR3 is 16 residues long. The V and J ends lost 8 bases and 2 bases respectively, with 20 bases between them. CDR1 is LGHNA, CDR2 YSLEER, per germline. As DNA, the CDR3 is TGCGCCAGCCGTCCGTGGGGGGAGGCCGACACAGATACGCAGTATTTT. Translation: CASRPWGEADTDTQYF.

The chain links TRBV7-6 to TRBJ1-5; D uncertain. The CDR3 spans 12 residues. CDR1 is SGHVS, CDR2 FNYEAQ, per germline. V was clipped by 8 bases and J by 9 bases, with 14 bases between them. This chain's CDR3 is CASQAPFGPQHF. The CDR3 nucleotides are TGTGCCAGCCAAGCACCTTTTGGGCCCCAGCATTTT.

This rearrangement joins TRBV18 to TRBJ2-1; 10 bases align to TRBD2. The CDR3 has 18 residues. The V gene end was trimmed by 2 bases and the J gene end by 6 bases; junction bases not matched to a gene: 13. CDR1 and CDR2 (germline): KGHSH, LQKENI. The CDR3 nucleotides read TGTGCCAGCTCACCAATTTTCTACGTACTAGCGGGGTCCAATGAGCAGTTCTTC. Translation gives CASSPIFYVLAGSNEQFF.

This clone has more than one count but fewer than ten. The chain recombines TRBV15 with TRBJ2-7; 7 nucleotides agree with TRBD1. Trimming removed 2 bases from V and 0 bases from J; junction bases left unmatched: 16. Per germline, CDR1 LNHNV and CDR2 YYDKDF (reference sequence). This CDR3 is 19 amino acids long. DNA for the CDR3: TGTGCCACCAGCAGACACCCCCCCCCAGACAGGGACCCCTCCTACGAGCAGTACTTC. Residues: CATSRHPPPDRDPSYEQYF. Together with reference TRBV15 and TRBJ2-7, the CDR3 gives the full variable domain: DAMVIQNPRYQVTQFGKPVTLSCSQTLNHNVMYWYQQKSSQAPKLLFHYYDKDFNNEADTPDNFQSRRPNTSFCFLDIRSPGLGDTAMYLCATSRHPPPDRDPSYEQYFGPGTRLTVT.

The chain combines TRBV21-1 with TRBJ1-5; TRBD1 is the table's D call and was not checked against the DNA. TRBV21-1 corresponds to a pseudogene. The CDR3 totals 14 residues. CDR3 in DNA: TGTGCCAGCAGCAAAGGGGGCTCCAATCAGCCCCAGCATTTT. This gives the protein CASSKGGSNQPQHF.

This chain uses TRBV4-3 with TRBJ2-3, with TRBD2 identical over 12 bases. V was pared by 1 base and J by 4 bases, with 9 bases of the junction left unmatched. The CDR3 spans 18 residues. Germline V gene lookup returns CDR1 LGHNA and CDR2 YSLEER. The CDR3 DNA follows: TGCGCCAGCAGCCAAGGGGCCCCGACTAGCGGGAGTGCAGATACGCAGTATTTT. Residues: CASSQGAPTSGSADTQYF.

This chain connects TRBV19 to TRBJ1-2; 9 nucleotides match TRBD1. Looked up from germline, CDR1 is LNHDA and CDR2 is SQIVND (reference sequence). CDR3 length: 13 amino acids. The junction had 8 bases not matched to a gene; V was cut back by 9 bases and J by 6 bases. The CDR3 DNA reads as TGTGCCAGCCGGGGGGACAGGGAAGATGGCTACACCTTC. Residues: CASRGDREDGYTF.

About this clone itself: Different DNA sequences within this sample yield the same CDR3. V gene TRBV27 combines with J gene TRBJ2-7; no clear D. Germline CDR1 is MNHEY and CDR2 is SMNVEV (reference sequence). The CDR3 runs to 10 residues. Between the trimmed V and J ends, which lost 5 bases and 4 bases, there was a span of 3 bases. The DNA for the CDR3 is TGTGCCAGCAGTCGTTACGAGCAGTACTTC. Protein: CASSRYEQYF.

This sequence joins TRBV6-5 and TRBJ2-5; 9 nucleotides match TRBD1. TRBJ2-7 matches the DNA end more closely, so the J call is doubtful. There are 15 residues in the CDR3. The V gene's germline CDR1 is MNHEY and CDR2 SVGAGI. Written as DNA, the CDR3 is TGTGCCAGCAGTTTAGTAGGGACAGGGAAGGACGAGCAGTACTTC. This gives the protein CASSLVGTGKDEQYF.

V usage is TRBV5-4 and J usage is TRBJ2-2; D gene uncertain. Germline CDR1 SGHNT, CDR2 YYREEE (reference sequence). The CDR3 covers 12 residues. V was clipped by 2 bases and J by 7 bases, with 6 bases between them. The CDR3 sequence: CASSLSHGELFF. CDR3 bases: TGTGCCAGCAGCTTAAGCCACGGGGAGCTGTTTTTT.

J is TRBJ2-1 and V is TRBV7-6; TRBD2 matches 12 bases. Germline-derived CDR1 and CDR2 are SGHVS and FNYEAQ. V lost 4 bases to trimming and J lost 9 bases; unmatched junction nucleotides: 13. There are 17 residues in the CDR3. In nucleotides, the CDR3 is TGTGCCAGCAGCTCCACCCCTCCGGGACTAGCGGGTCTTGAGCAGTTCTTC. Translating gives CASSSTPPGLAGLEQFF.

The chain combines TRBV5-4 with TRBJ2-3, with D tentatively TRBD2 (5 bases). Trimming cost V 3 bases and J 5 bases, with 19 bases left between them. Germline V gives CDR1 SGHNT, CDR2 YYREEE (reference sequence). The CDR3 has 16 amino acids. The CDR3 here is CASSSYRAQAGDTQYF. The CDR3 bases are TGTGCCAGCAGCTCATACCGGGCCCAGGCGGGAGATACGCAGTATTTT. Full variable domain (outside the CDR3, taken from reference TRBV5-4 and TRBJ2-3): ETGVTQSPTHLIKTRGQQVTLRCSSQSGHNTVSWYQQALGQGPQFIFQYYREEENGRGNFPPRFSGLQFPNYSSELNVNALELDDSALYLCASSSYRAQAGDTQYFGPGTRLTVL.

Worth noting for this clone: Other DNA sequences of this sample code for an identical CDR3. The V gene is TRBV27, the J gene TRBJ2-7; D is ambiguous. The V end lost 4 bases, the J end lost 2 bases, and 3 bases lay between the germline ends. Per germline, CDR1 MNHEY and CDR2 SMNVEV (reference sequence). The CDR3 runs 11 residues. CDR3 in DNA: TGTGCCAGCAGTTCAGCCTACGAGCAGTACTTC. This gives the protein CASSSAYEQYF.

The CDR3 coding sequence is TGTGCCAGCAGTGACAGGGGTGGTCTCGCCTACGAGCAGTACTTC. Its protein product is CASSDRGGLAYEQYF. The V and J genes are TRBV2 and TRBJ2-7, with D possibly TRBD1 on 6 matching bases. The germline V gene encodes CDR1 SNHLY and CDR2 FYNNEI. V was shortened by 3 bases and J by 2 bases, with 14 bases between the two germline ends. The CDR3 runs 15 residues.

This clone was detected only a few times. The chain has TRBV6-5 and TRBJ1-1, with 7 bases matching TRBD1. The V gene's germline CDR1 is MNHEY and CDR2 SVGAGI. This CDR3 has 15 residues. Trimming removed 5 bases from V and 1 base from J; junction bases left unmatched: 7. The CDR3 DNA is TGTGCCAGCAGTCAAGGGGGCTGGGGGAACACTGAAGCTTTCTTT. Protein product: CASSQGGWGNTEAFF.

This clone was recorded a few times. The V and J genes are TRBV6-6 and TRBJ1-1; 9 bases align to TRBD1. This CDR3 comprises 14 residues. V was pared by 4 bases and J by 4 bases, with 4 bases of the junction left unmatched. In germline, CDR1 is MNHNY, CDR2 SVGAGI (reference sequence). The DNA of the CDR3 is TGTGCCAGCAGTTCCCGGGACAGGGTCACTGAAGCTTTCTTT. Protein product: CASSSRDRVTEAFF.

J is TRBJ2-3 and V is TRBV27; tentatively, D is TRBD2 (5 bases). The length of the CDR3 is 15 residues. The germline CDR1 and CDR2 sequences are MNHEY and SMNVEV (reference sequence). V was trimmed by 5 bases and J by 1 base, leaving 13 bases between them. The CDR3 is CASSPRRSGTDTQYF. The CDR3 DNA is TGTGCCAGCAGTCCCCGGAGGTCAGGCACAGATACGCAGTATTTT.

The gene calls are TRBV18 and TRBJ2-7; D is perhaps TRBD2 (5 bases). Germline V gives CDR1 KGHSH, CDR2 LQKENI. This CDR3 is built from 14 residues. Trimming removed 3 bases at V and 2 bases at J, with 11 bases between. CDR3 sequence: CASSPGLPAYEQYF. The CDR3 coding sequence is TGTGCCAGCTCACCCGGACTGCCAGCCTACGAGCAGTACTTC.

The chain employs TRBV2 and TRBJ2-3; 14 bases are shared with TRBD2. CDR1 is SNHLY, CDR2 FYNNEI, per germline. With V trimmed by 4 bases and J by 4 bases, 7 bases remained unmatched. CDR3 length: 17 residues. The CDR3 protein is CASSGPGLAGAADTQYF. CDR3 DNA: TGTGCCAGCAGTGGCCCGGGACTAGCGGGAGCCGCAGATACGCAGTATTTT.

The V and J genes are TRBV10-3 and TRBJ1-2, with D possibly being TRBD1 (5 bases). Germline values: CDR1 ENHRY, CDR2 SYGVKD. The CDR3 loop spans 17 amino acids. The V and J ends lost 7 bases and 2 bases respectively, with 23 bases between them. The CDR3 coding sequence is TGTGCCATCATAGGGTGTCCACTCTACAGGCGGAACTATGGCTACACCTTC. Its protein is CAIIGCPLYRRNYGYTF.

The chain recombines TRBV5-6 with TRBJ1-4, with 8 bases matching TRBD1. The CDR3 is made up of 14 amino acids. Germline CDR1 is SGHDT and CDR2 is YYEEEE. Trimming at V came to 4 bases and at J to 5 bases, leaving 4 bases not matched to a gene. The CDR3 region is CASSDRGSNEKLFF. The DNA of the CDR3 is TGTGCCAGCAGCGACAGGGGAAGCAATGAAAAACTGTTTTTT. The whole variable domain, filled in from reference TRBV5-6 and TRBJ1-4, reads DAGVTQSPTHLIKTRGQQVTLRCSPKSGHDTVSWYQQALGQGPQFIFQYYEEEERQRGNFPDRFSGHQFPNYSSELNVNALLLGDSALYLCASSDRGSNEKLFFGSGTQLSVL.

The chain combines TRBV4-1 with TRBJ2-7; maybe TRBD2 (5 bases). The germline CDR1 and CDR2 sequences are MGHRA and YSYEKL. The CDR3 runs to 14 residues. Deletions cut 1 base from V and 3 bases from J, with 10 bases between. The CDR3 sequence: CASSQGPGSYEQYF. The CDR3 DNA is TGCGCCAGCAGCCAAGGTCCGGGAAGCTACGAGCAGTACTTC.

V usage is TRBV25-1 and J usage is TRBJ2-7; D is ambiguous. Trimming removed 5 bases from V and 2 bases from J, with 25 bases in between. The CDR3 totals 18 residues. The V gene's germline CDR1 is MGHDK and CDR2 SYGVNS. The CDR3: CASSSPSPDKPYPYEQYF. The CDR3 nucleotides read TGTGCCAGCAGTAGCCCGTCGCCAGACAAGCCCTACCCCTACGAGCAGTACTTC.

This rearrangement joins TRBV2 to TRBJ2-2, with D perhaps matching TRBD2 (7 bases). CDR1 and CDR2 (germline): SNHLY, FYNNEI. This CDR3 is built from 19 residues. V was shortened by 0 bases and J by 3 bases, with 20 bases between the two germline ends. The CDR3 region has the DNA TGTGCCAGCAGTGAAGCGTTCCGAGGGGGGGGTCCTCACACCGGGGAGCTGTTTTTT. Its translation: CASSEAFRGGGPHTGELFF.

Only one count was recorded for this clone. The rearrangement uses TRBV4-1 and TRBJ1-1; TRBD1 agrees at 10 bases. The CDR3 totals 17 residues. The germline CDR1 and CDR2 sequences are MGHRA and YSYEKL. J gave up 1 base and V 1 base, and 6 bases lay outside the gene matches. CDR3 nucleotide sequence: TGCGCCAGCAGCCAAGTTCCGGGACAGGGGCCGAACACTGAAGCTTTCTTT. As protein: CASSQVPGQGPNTEAFF.

J is TRBJ1-1 and V is TRBV5-6; perhaps TRBD1 as D (6 bases). Germline V gene sequence: CDR1 SGHDT, CDR2 YYEEEE. With 1 base removed from V and 4 bases from J, the gap between germline ends came to 23 bases. The CDR3 consists of 18 residues. The DNA of the CDR3 is TGTGCCAGCAGCTTGTTGTCAGGGGCCGCTAGGTCCGGCACTGAAGCTTTCTTT. Protein sequence: CASSLLSGAARSGTEAFF.

The chain uses TRBV19 and TRBJ1-4, with 7 bases identical to TRBD1. The J segment lost 5 bases and the V segment lost 10 bases, leaving 10 bases of the junction unmatched. The germline gives CDR1 LNHDA, CDR2 SQIVND (reference sequence). CDR3 size: 14 residues. As DNA, the CDR3 is TGTGCCACCCCTTGGGGACAGCGGAATGAAAAACTGTTTTTT. It codes for CATPWGQRNEKLFF.

V and J are TRBV4-1 and TRBJ2-1, with 8 positions matching TRBD2. Losses at the gene ends were 3 bases for V and 8 bases for J; bases not matched to a gene: 3. Germline CDR1 and CDR2: MGHRA and YSYEKL. The CDR3 extends over 13 amino acids. The CDR3 loop is CASSHPGRDEQFF. The CDR3 DNA is TGCGCCAGCAGCCACCCCGGGAGGGATGAGCAGTTCTTC.

V usage is TRBV7-9 and J usage is TRBJ2-1, with 9 bases that match TRBD2. Germline V gives CDR1 SEHNR, CDR2 FQNEAQ (reference sequence). The CDR3 contains 15 residues. With V trimmed by 5 bases and J by 2 bases, 4 bases remained unmatched. This chain's CDR3 is CASSPLAGPYNEQFF. DNA of the CDR3: TGTGCCAGCAGCCCTCTAGCGGGACCCTACAATGAGCAGTTCTTC.

The rearrangement links TRBV23-1 to TRBJ2-2; 8 bases fit TRBD2. TRBV23-1 is noted as an ORF with a role that remains uncertain. This CDR3 region has 18 residues. The J segment lost 3 bases and the V segment lost 0 bases, leaving 9 bases of the junction unmatched. The CDR3: CASSQSWQREKDTGELFF. CDR3 coding DNA: TGCGCCAGCAGTCAATCATGGCAGCGGGAGAAGGACACCGGGGAGCTGTTTTTT.

The chain recombines TRBV2 with TRBJ2-1, with 14 positions matching TRBD2. This CDR3 spans 13 amino acids. The germline CDR1 and CDR2 sequences are SNHLY and FYNNEI. The DNA for the CDR3 is TGTGCAGGACTAGCGGGAGGCTACAATGAGCAGTTCTTC. Amino acids: CAGLAGGYNEQFF.